Below, one T cell receptor (beta chain) is given with its context. A much larger clone lies one base from this, so it may be a read error. The source of the sample is a study of molecular identifiers for immune sequencing clone quantification. The CDR3 has 13 residues. Between the trimmed V and J ends, which lost 1 base and 9 bases, there was a span of 13 bases. Germline V lookup: CDR1 MGHRA, CDR2 YSYEKL. From the PCR reads, TCRdb called clonotypes with MiXCR, one entry per CDR3 protein. The sample lists approximately 630,000 distinct CDR3 sequences; 25% were seen once. The sequencing input was naive CD8+ T cells from blood, with Jurkat cell RNA spiked in. Subset: FACS-sorted CD8+CD4-CCR7+CD45RA+ naive T cells. The chain has TRBV4-1 and TRBJ2-7, with D possibly called TRBD1 or TRBD2 (5 bases each). The source is a human donor in good health. Some libraries in this study had Jurkat cell RNA spiked in. The CDR3 nucleotides read TGCGCCAGCAGCCAAGCCCTCATTGGGGGGCAGTACTTC. Its protein is CASSQALIGGQYF.